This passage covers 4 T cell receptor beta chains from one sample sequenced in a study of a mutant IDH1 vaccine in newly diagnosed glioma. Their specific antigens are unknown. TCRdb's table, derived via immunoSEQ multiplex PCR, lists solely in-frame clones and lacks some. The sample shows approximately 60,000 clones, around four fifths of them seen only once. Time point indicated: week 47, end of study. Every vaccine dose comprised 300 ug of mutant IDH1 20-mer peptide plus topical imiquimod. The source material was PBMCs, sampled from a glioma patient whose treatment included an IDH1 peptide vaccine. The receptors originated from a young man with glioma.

CDR3 amino acids: CAWSRGSSGNTIYF. The CDR3 bases are TGTGCCTGGAGTAGGGGAAGCTCTGGAAACACCATATATTTT. V and J are TRBV30 and TRBJ1-3, with D possibly matching TRBD1 (5 bases). The CDR3 length is 14 residues. Germline V CDR1 and CDR2: GTSNPN, SVGIG (reference sequence). V was pared by 2 bases and J by 0 bases, with 8 bases between.

This chain's CDR3 is CAISEPAGPGQETQYF. The CDR3 DNA follows: TGTGCCATCAGTGAGCCCGCCGGGCCAGGCCAAGAGACCCAGTACTTC. The gene calls are TRBV10-3 and TRBJ2-5; D gene unclear. Per germline, CDR1 ENHRY and CDR2 SYGVKD. Trimming took 2 bases from V and 1 from J, leaving 14 bases between them. The CDR3 runs to 16 residues.

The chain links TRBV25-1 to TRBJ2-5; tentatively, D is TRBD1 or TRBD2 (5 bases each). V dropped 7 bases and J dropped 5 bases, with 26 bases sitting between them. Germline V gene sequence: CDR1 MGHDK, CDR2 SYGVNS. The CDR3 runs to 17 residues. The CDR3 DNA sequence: TGTGCCAGCACTCCAACAAATGAGCAGGGAGTGGGGGAGACCCAGTACTTC. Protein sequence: CASTPTNEQGVGETQYF. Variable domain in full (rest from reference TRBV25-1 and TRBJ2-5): EADIYQTPRYLVIGTGKKITLECSQTMGHDKMYWYQQDPGMELHLIHYSYGVNSTEKGDLSSESTVSRIRTEHFPLTLESARPSHTSQYLCASTPTNEQGVGETQYFGPGTRLLVL.

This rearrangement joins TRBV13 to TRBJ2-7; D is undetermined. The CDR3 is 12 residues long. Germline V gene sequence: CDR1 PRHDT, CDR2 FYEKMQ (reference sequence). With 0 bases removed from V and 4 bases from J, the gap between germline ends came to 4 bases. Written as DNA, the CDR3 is TGTGCCAGCAGCTTAGGCAGATACGAGCAGTACTTC. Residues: CASSLGRYEQYF.